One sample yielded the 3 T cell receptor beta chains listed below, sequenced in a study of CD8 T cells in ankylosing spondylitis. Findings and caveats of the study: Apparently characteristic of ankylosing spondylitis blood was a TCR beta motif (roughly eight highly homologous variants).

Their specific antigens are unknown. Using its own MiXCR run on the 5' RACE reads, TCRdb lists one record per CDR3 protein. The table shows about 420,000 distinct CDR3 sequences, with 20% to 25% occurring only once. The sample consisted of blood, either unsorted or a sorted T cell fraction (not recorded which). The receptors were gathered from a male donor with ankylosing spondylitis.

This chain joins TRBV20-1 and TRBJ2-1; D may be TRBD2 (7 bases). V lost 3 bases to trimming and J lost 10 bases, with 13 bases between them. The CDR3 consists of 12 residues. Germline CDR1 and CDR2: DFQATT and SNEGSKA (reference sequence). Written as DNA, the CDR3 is TGCAGTGCTAGGGGGGGGCGCGGAGAGCAGTTCTTC. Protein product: CSARGGRGEQFF.

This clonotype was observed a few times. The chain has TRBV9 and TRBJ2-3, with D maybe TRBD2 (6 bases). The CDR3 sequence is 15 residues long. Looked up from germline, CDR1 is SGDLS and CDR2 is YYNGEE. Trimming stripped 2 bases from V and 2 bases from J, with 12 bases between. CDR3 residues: CASSVGREDTDTQYF. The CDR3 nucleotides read TGTGCCAGCAGCGTTGGCAGGGAGGACACAGATACGCAGTATTTT.

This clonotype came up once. DNA of the CDR3: TGCGCCAGCAGCCGAAACAGGGGATGGGAGAGGTCCCTAGCGGGCCGTAAGATCTACGAGCAGTACTTC. Residues: CASSRNRGWERSLAGRKIYEQYF. The chain uses TRBV5-1 and TRBJ2-7; tentative D call: TRBD2 (8 bases). CDR1 is SGHRS and CDR2 is YFSETQ in the germline V gene. The CDR3 length is 23 residues. V was trimmed by 4 bases and J by 3 bases, leaving 41 bases between them.